This entry lists 14 T cell receptor beta chains sequenced from one sample in a study of identical twins. TCRdb ran MiXCR on the 5' RACE reads and lists one entry per CDR3 protein. The sample carries 1.5 million to 2 million distinct CDR3 sequences, about 31% recorded once. Sequencing input: cord blood. Every receptor here comes from a newborn girl in good health.

The CDR3 sequence: CASSVAQGAFYEQYF. CDR3 coding DNA: TGTGCCAGCAGCGTAGCGCAGGGGGCCTTCTACGAGCAGTACTTC. The chain couples TRBV9 to TRBJ2-7, with 8 positions matching TRBD1. V dropped 0 bases and J dropped 3; count of bases not matched to a gene: 5. The CDR3 is 15 residues long. CDR1 and CDR2 from the germline V gene are SGDLS and YYNGEE.

The chain joins TRBV2 to TRBJ2-3, with a weak D call TRBD1 (5 bases). Trimming stripped 4 bases from V and 2 bases from J, with 10 bases between. The CDR3 is made up of 14 amino acids. Germline V gene data show CDR1 as SNHLY and CDR2 as FYNNEI. Written as DNA, the CDR3 is TGTGCCAGCAGTGCGACAGAAGTCACAGATACGCAGTATTTT. Encoded protein: CASSATEVTDTQYF.

Notes on this clonotype: Just one base apart from a much larger clone, this may be a read error. This chain uses TRBV3-1 with TRBJ2-7; D is perhaps TRBD1 or TRBD2 (5 bases each). Germline CDR1 and CDR2: LGHDT and YNNKEL (reference sequence). This CDR3 has 15 amino acids. V lost 1 base, J lost 7 bases, and 17 bases lay in between. The CDR3 DNA reads as TGTGCCAGCAGCCAAGTCTCGGGGCGCGCCAATGAGCAGTACTTC. It is translated as CASSQVSGRANEQYF.

In its sample, this clonotype was seen a few times. The chain carries TRBV27 and TRBJ2-3, with TRBD1 as a possible D gene (6 bases). Trimming left V 1 base short and J 0 bases short, with 26 bases between. Germline CDR1 is MNHEY and CDR2 is SMNVEV (reference sequence). This CDR3 has 21 amino acids. The CDR3 sequence is CASSLWADTGFGLFSTDTQYF. The CDR3 DNA reads as TGTGCCAGCAGTTTATGGGCTGATACAGGGTTCGGACTCTTTAGCACAGATACGCAGTATTTT.

The chain uses TRBV12-3 or TRBV12-4 and TRBJ1-1; D might be TRBD1 (5 bases). The CDR3 has 16 residues. V gave up 1 base and J gave up 0 bases, with 12 bases separating them. The CDR3 coding sequence is TGTGCCAGCAGTTTAGGGGACCTTACCCTGAACACTGAAGCTTTCTTT. Translated: CASSLGDLTLNTEAFF.

This clonotype was seen a handful of times. The chain has TRBV28 and TRBJ1-5; D is undetermined. Trimming took 7 bases from V and 1 from J, leaving 32 bases between them. The CDR3 is 21 residues long. Germline V gene lookup returns CDR1 MDHEN and CDR2 SYDVKM. In nucleotides, the CDR3 is TGTGCCAGCATTCAAGTTCGAGGGTCCTCAAAGATTACGCGGAGCAATCAGCCCCAGCATTTT. It is translated as CASIQVRGSSKITRSNQPQHF.

The gene calls are TRBV20-1 and TRBJ2-7; TRBD1 agrees at 12 bases. Germline CDR1 DFQATT, CDR2 SNEGSKA (reference sequence). With V trimmed by 6 bases and J by 3 bases, 12 bases remained unmatched. The CDR3 spans 16 residues. CDR3 sequence (DNA): TGCAGTGCGAACAATCTCCGGGACAGGGGGCTCTACGAGCAGTACTTC. Amino acids: CSANNLRDRGLYEQYF.

This clonotype turned up a few times. V usage is TRBV4-1 and J usage is TRBJ2-7; D perhaps matches TRBD2 (6 bases). The V end lost 1 base, the J end lost 4 bases, and 14 bases lay between the germline ends. Germline-derived CDR1 and CDR2 are MGHRA and YSYEKL. CDR3 length: 15 amino acids. The CDR3 is CASSQARLVGYEQYF. CDR3 coding DNA: TGCGCCAGCAGCCAAGCCCGACTAGTAGGGTACGAGCAGTACTTC.

This clonotype has a handful of counts. The chain carries TRBV28 and TRBJ1-2, with D unresolved. Per the germline V gene, CDR1 is MDHEN and CDR2 is SYDVKM. CDR3 length equals 12 residues. V was pared by 5 bases and J by 8 bases, with 12 bases between. Here the CDR3 DNA reads TGTGCCAGCAGTACCCAGGCACGGGGCTACACCTTC. Protein product: CASSTQARGYTF.

This clonotype was picked up a small number of times. This sequence joins TRBV5-1 and TRBJ2-5; D perhaps matches TRBD1 (6 bases). Trimming left V 4 bases short and J 11 bases short, with 24 bases between. CDR1 and CDR2 (germline): SGHRS, YFSETQ. CDR3 size: 15 residues. The CDR3 here is CASSVTQGTGNEQYF. DNA of the CDR3: TGCGCCAGCAGCGTCACTCAGGGGACGGGGAATGAGCAGTACTTC.

The chain has TRBV5-1 and TRBJ1-2, with TRBD1 identical over 7 bases. CDR3 length equals 14 residues. Per germline, CDR1 SGHRS and CDR2 YFSETQ. Trimming at V came to 4 bases and at J to 3 bases, leaving 6 bases not matched to a gene. CDR3 coding DNA: TGCGCCAGCAGCCCGGGACAGTTGGACTATGGCTACACCTTC. Translation gives CASSPGQLDYGYTF.

A few counts support this clonotype. This chain links TRBV20-1 with TRBJ2-3; D possibly corresponds to TRBD1 (5 bases). The length of the CDR3 is 13 residues. The germline V and J ends were trimmed by 5 bases and 2 bases, with 11 bases remaining between them. The germline gives CDR1 DFQATT, CDR2 SNEGSKA (reference sequence). CDR3 DNA sequence: TGCAGTGCTCTACGACAGCCCACAGATACGCAGTATTTT. Its translation is CSALRQPTDTQYF.

The chain combines TRBV5-1 with TRBJ1-5; D not certain. The CDR3 has 15 amino acids. In germline, CDR1 is SGHRS, CDR2 YFSETQ. Trimming shortened V by 4 bases and J by 5 bases, and 16 bases separated the two germline ends. CDR3 nucleotide sequence: TGCGCCAGCAGCGTCCTTTCGGGGTGGGATCAGCCCCAGCATTTT. This gives the protein CASSVLSGWDQPQHF.

This clonotype was recorded at least ten times. The chain is built from TRBV25-1 and TRBJ2-2; 10 nucleotides line up with TRBD2. V shed 4 bases and J 4 bases; nucleotides not matched to a gene: 0. CDR3 size: 14 residues. The germline V gene has CDR1 MGHDK and CDR2 SYGVNS. The CDR3, as DNA: TGTGCCAGCAGTGGACTAGCGGGCACCGGGGAGCTGTTTTTT. Amino acids: CASSGLAGTGELFF.